This TCR beta chain was sequenced during a study of T cell responses to AZD1222 COVID-19 vaccine. Study-level points and caveats: Unmutated variant regions are reportedly the target of nearly half of TCRs that are spike-specific. Seropositive at baseline were only 5 to 7 AZD1222 recipients.

Sequencing used immunoSEQ multiplex PCR; TCRdb keeps in-frame clones, though not all of them. The sample carries roughly 160,000 clones, approximately 90% recorded once. The CDR3 contains 14 residues. V was trimmed by 3 bases and J by 5 bases, leaving 14 bases between them. Germline V gives CDR1 LNHDA, CDR2 SQIVND (reference sequence). Concerning this clone: Its antigen is unknown.

Sequenced here: peripheral blood, sampled on day 0 of AZD1222 vaccination. The source of this sequence is an adult in good health. V gene TRBV19 combines with J gene TRBJ2-7, with unresolved D. DNA for the CDR3: TGTGCCAGTAGTATTTCTAGTTCCGTCCACGAGCAGTACTTC. It is translated as CASSISSSVHEQYF. Together with reference TRBV19 and TRBJ2-7, the CDR3 gives the full variable domain: DGGITQSPKYLFRKEGQNVTLSCEQNLNHDAMYWYRQDPGQGLRLIYYSQIVNDFQKGDIAEGYSVSREKKESFPLTVTSAQKNPTAFYLCASSISSSVHEQYFGPGTRLTVT.